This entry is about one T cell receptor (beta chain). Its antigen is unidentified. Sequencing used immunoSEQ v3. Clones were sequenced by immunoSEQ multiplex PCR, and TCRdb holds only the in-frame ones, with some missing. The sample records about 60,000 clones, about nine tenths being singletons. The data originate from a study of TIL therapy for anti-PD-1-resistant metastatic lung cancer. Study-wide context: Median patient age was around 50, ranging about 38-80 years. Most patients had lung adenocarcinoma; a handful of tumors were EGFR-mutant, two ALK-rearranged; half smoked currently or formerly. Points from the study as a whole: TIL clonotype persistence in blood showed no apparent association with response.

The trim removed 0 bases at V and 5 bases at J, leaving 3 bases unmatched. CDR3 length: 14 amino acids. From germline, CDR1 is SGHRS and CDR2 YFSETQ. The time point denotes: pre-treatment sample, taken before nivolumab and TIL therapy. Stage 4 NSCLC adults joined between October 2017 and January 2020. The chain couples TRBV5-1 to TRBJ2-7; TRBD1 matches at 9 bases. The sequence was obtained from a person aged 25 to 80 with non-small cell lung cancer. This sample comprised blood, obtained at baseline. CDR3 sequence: CASSLGDRVNEQYF. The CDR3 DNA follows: TGCGCCAGCAGCTTGGGGGACAGGGTCAACGAGCAGTACTTC.